Each of the 32 T cell receptor beta chains below was sequenced from the same sample in a study of PD-1 blockade in classical Hodgkin lymphoma. Relapse was seen in all patients after autologous stem cell transplantation, and brentuximab vedotin exposure was variable. Only in-frame clones appear in the TCRdb table, and some are missing; sequencing was by immunoSEQ multiplex PCR. The sample has about 100,000 clones, roughly nine tenths seen once. The source material was peripheral blood mononuclear cells (PBMCs), sampled before the second cycle of nivolumab. The source of these receptors is a human donor with classical Hodgkin lymphoma.

The chain couples TRBV18 to TRBJ1-1; TRBD1 matches at 10 bases. The CDR3 is made up of 16 amino acids. V was clipped by 3 bases and J by 8 bases; unmatched bases: 12. Per the germline V gene, CDR1 is KGHSH and CDR2 is LQKENI. CDR3 sequence: CASSPQTGTGDREAFF. The CDR3 coding sequence is TGTGCCAGCTCACCCCAAACCGGGACAGGGGATCGGGAAGCTTTCTTT.

The rearrangement uses TRBV2 and TRBJ2-7; TRBD2 aligns across 8 bases. The CDR3 sequence is 13 residues long. The V gene's germline CDR1 is SNHLY and CDR2 FYNNEI. Unmatched junction bases numbered 1, after V lost 5 bases and J lost 1 base. The CDR3 DNA reads as TGTGCCAGCAGTCGGGGGGGGTCCTACGAGCAGTACTTC. It is translated as CASSRGGSYEQYF.

The genes are TRBV5-1 and TRBJ2-2; possibly TRBD2 for D (6 bases). V was cut by 0 bases and J by 4 bases, with 10 bases left in between. The CDR3 runs 15 residues. Germline CDR1 reads SGHRS; CDR2 reads YFSETQ. The DNA of the CDR3 is TGCGCCAGCAGCTTGGAGACTAGTCCCACCGGGGAGCTGTTTTTT. It codes for CASSLETSPTGELFF. Using reference TRBV5-1 and TRBJ2-2 for the parts outside the CDR3, the full variable domain is KAGVTQTPRYLIKTRGQQVTLSCSPISGHRSVSWYQQTPGQGLQFLFEYFSETQRNKGNFPGRFSGRQFSNSRSEMNVSTLELGDSALYLCASSLETSPTGELFFGEGSRLTVL.

This chain uses TRBV7-2 with TRBJ2-5, with 12 positions matching TRBD2. J was trimmed by 5 bases and V by 6 bases; bases with no gene match: 7. The CDR3 loop spans 15 amino acids. Germline V gene sequence: CDR1 SGHTA, CDR2 FQGNSA. CDR3 loop: CASRMTSGSHETQYF. Here the CDR3 DNA reads TGTGCCAGCAGAATGACTAGCGGGAGTCATGAGACCCAGTACTTC. The full variable domain, rest sourced from reference TRBV7-2 and TRBJ2-5, is GAGVSQSPSNKVTEKGKDVELRCDPISGHTALYWYRQSLGQGLEFLIYFQGNSAPDKSGLPSDRFSAERTGGSVSTLTIQRTQQEDSAVYLCASRMTSGSHETQYFGPGTRLLVL.

The gene calls are TRBV6-5 and TRBJ1-1; D is ambiguous. CDR1 is MNHEY, CDR2 SVGAGI, per germline. V was clipped by 6 bases and J by 8 bases, with 19 bases between them. This CDR3 is built from 14 residues. The CDR3 bases are TGTGCCAGCAGCCCCCGGAGTTCTTACAGAGAAGCTTTCTTT. Residues: CASSPRSSYREAFF.

This clone turned up a few times. The CDR3 end shows no conserved phenylalanine or tryptophan, and so a read error is likely. The limits of the CDR3 on the DNA are not certain, so only TCRdb's listed CDR3 is given. The V call is TRBV7-9, the J call TRBJ2-7. The CDR3 spans 8 amino acids, including both terminal residues. CDR1 SEHNR and CDR2 FQNEAQ come from the germline V gene (reference sequence). The CDR3 spells CAIRPVGS.

The chain combines TRBV4-1 with TRBJ2-5, with D perhaps TRBD2 (7 bases). The V and J ends lost 1 base and 11 bases respectively, with 17 bases between them. The CDR3 sequence is 14 residues long. CDR1 and CDR2 from the germline V gene are MGHRA and YSYEKL. CDR3 coding DNA: TGCGCCAGCAGCCAAGGTCGGGGGGCGGATGAGCAGTACTTC. Residues: CASSQGRGADEQYF.

The rearrangement joins TRBV2 to TRBJ2-1, with D uncertain. Trimming left V 3 bases short and J 5 bases short, with 14 bases between. Per germline, CDR1 SNHLY and CDR2 FYNNEI. This CDR3 is 15 amino acids long. The CDR3 region has the DNA TGTGCCAGCAGTGATGTGGTTCCGCTTGACAATGAGCAGTTCTTC. It encodes CASSDVVPLDNEQFF.

This clone was observed once. This sequence joins TRBV19 and TRBJ1-5; TRBD1 might be the D (5 bases). V was clipped by 2 bases and J by 2 bases, with 22 bases between them. Looked up from germline, CDR1 is LNHDA and CDR2 is SQIVND (reference sequence). This CDR3 has 19 amino acids. The CDR3 sequence is CASSILEGRRLVGNQPQHF. The CDR3 bases are TGTGCCAGTAGTATATTGGAGGGGAGAAGACTCGTAGGCAATCAGCCCCAGCATTTT.

This chain connects TRBV7-9 to TRBJ2-7; a weak D match, TRBD1 (5 bases). V lost 3 bases to trimming and J lost 6 bases, with 12 bases between them. Germline V gene sequence: CDR1 SEHNR, CDR2 FQNEAQ (reference sequence). CDR3 length: 13 residues. The CDR3 is CASSFQGRGEQYF. Here the CDR3 DNA reads TGTGCCAGCAGCTTCCAGGGAAGAGGCGAGCAGTACTTC.

J is TRBJ2-5 and V is TRBV14, with 15 bases fitting TRBD2. The germline CDR1 and CDR2 sequences are SGHDN and FVKESK. V trimming: 4 bases; J trimming: 4 bases; junction bases outside the gene matches: 13. This CDR3 is built from 19 residues. As DNA, the CDR3 is TGTGCCAGCAGCCCGCCCTGGACTAGCGGGAGGGTTAGGGGAGAGACCCAGTACTTC. Translation gives CASSPPWTSGRVRGETQYF.

V is TRBV12-5 and J is TRBJ1-3; D is unresolved. Germline assignment: CDR1 LGHNT and CDR2 FRNRAP. The CDR3 runs to 13 residues. V was trimmed by 5 bases and J by 5 bases, leaving 10 bases between them. The CDR3 DNA follows: TGTGCTAGTGGTCCTTACCGGAGAAACACCATATATTTT. The encoded protein is CASGPYRRNTIYF.

This clone was recorded only once. The rearrangement joins TRBV27 to TRBJ1-1; tentatively, D is TRBD1 (5 bases). Germline assignment: CDR1 MNHEY and CDR2 SMNVEV (reference sequence). Trimming stripped 5 bases from V and 4 bases from J, with 11 bases between. The CDR3 loop spans 13 amino acids. As DNA, the CDR3 is TGTGCCAGCAGTCCCGGGACGGGCACTGAAGCTTTCTTT. Translated: CASSPGTGTEAFF.

The CDR3 DNA is TGTGCCAGCAGCTTAGAACTAGAAGGGATCTACGAGCAGTACTTC. Protein product: CASSLELEGIYEQYF. This chain links TRBV7-8 with TRBJ2-7; D may be TRBD2 (5 bases). CDR1 SGHVS and CDR2 FQNEAQ come from the germline V gene. This CDR3 contains 15 residues. Trimming took off 1 base at V and 3 bases at J, with 13 bases between the two ends. Complete variable domain (other parts from reference TRBV7-8 and TRBJ2-7): GAGVSQSPRYKVAKRGQDVALRCDPISGHVSLFWYQQALGQGPEFLTYFQNEAQLDKSGLPSDRFFAERPEGSVSTLKIQRTQQEDSAVYLCASSLELEGIYEQYFGPGTRLTVT.

This chain connects TRBV7-9 to TRBJ1-2; no reliable D call. This CDR3 spans 14 amino acids. CDR1 and CDR2 (germline): SEHNR, FQNEAQ (reference sequence). V was shortened by 0 bases and J by 2 bases, with 7 bases between the two germline ends. In DNA, the CDR3 is TGTGCCAGCAGCTTAGCCACGATAAACTATGGCTACACCTTC. Translation: CASSLATINYGYTF.

This chain links TRBV7-2 with TRBJ2-7; D perhaps matches TRBD2 (6 bases). Germline lookup yields CDR1 SGHTA and CDR2 FQGNSA. The CDR3 totals 15 residues. Trimming took 5 bases from V and 0 from J, leaving 14 bases between them. The CDR3 protein is CASSIYPGSSYEQYF. The CDR3 DNA is TGTGCCAGCAGCATCTACCCCGGGAGCTCCTACGAGCAGTACTTC.

This clone was counted a single time. The chain has TRBV5-6 and TRBJ1-2; D gene unclear. Trimming pared 6 bases from V and 2 bases from J, leaving 11 bases between. CDR3 length: 13 amino acids. CDR1 and CDR2 (germline): SGHDT, YYEEEE. The CDR3 region has the DNA TGTGCCAGCACCTGGAGGGAAAACTATGGCTACACCTTC. Its translation: CASTWRENYGYTF.

The J gene is TRBJ1-4, the V gene TRBV27; possible D gene TRBD1, 6 bases. Trimming took off 0 bases at V and 7 bases at J, with 12 bases between the two ends. This CDR3 region has 15 residues. The germline V gene encodes CDR1 MNHEY and CDR2 SMNVEV (reference sequence). CDR3 DNA sequence: TGTGCCAGCAGTTTATCGGGCAGGGGCGGTGAAAAACTGTTTTTT. Protein sequence: CASSLSGRGGEKLFF. The full variable domain, completed using reference TRBV27 and TRBJ1-4, is EAQVTQNPRYLITVTGKKLTVTCSQNMNHEYMSWYRQDPGLGLRQIYYSMNVEVTDKGDVPEGYKVSRKEKRNFPLILESPSPNQTSLYFCASSLSGRGGEKLFFGSGTQLSVL.

The CDR3, as DNA: TGTGCCAGCAGTCCAAGACTAGCGGGGTACAATGAGCAGTTCTTC. Its translation is CASSPRLAGYNEQFF. V is TRBV7-9 and J is TRBJ2-1; 11 bases align to TRBD2. Per germline, CDR1 SEHNR and CDR2 FQNEAQ (reference sequence). V shed 6 bases and J 4 bases; nucleotides not matched to a gene: 5. The CDR3 is 15 amino acids.

The V and J genes are TRBV7-9 and TRBJ2-7, with a weak D call TRBD1 (6 bases). The length of the CDR3 is 16 residues. V was cut by 5 bases and J by 3 bases, with 20 bases left in between. From germline, CDR1 is SEHNR and CDR2 FQNEAQ (reference sequence). The CDR3 reads CASSQTQTGTNYEQYF. DNA for the CDR3: TGTGCCAGCAGCCAAACACAGACCGGGACAAACTACGAGCAGTACTTC.

The V and J genes are TRBV9 and TRBJ1-1; the match to TRBD1 covers 8 bases. CDR3 length equals 15 residues. Germline CDR1 reads SGDLS; CDR2 reads YYNGEE. The junction had 6 bases not matched to a gene; V was cut back by 3 bases and J by 2 bases. CDR3 sequence (DNA): TGTGCCAGCAGCGGCGGACAGGGCGGAAACACTGAAGCTTTCTTT. Translation: CASSGGQGGNTEAFF.

The chain uses TRBV28 and TRBJ2-1; 8 bases map to TRBD2. This CDR3 spans 13 amino acids. V gave up 7 bases and J gave up 4 bases; unmatched junction bases: 3. Germline loops: CDR1 MDHEN, CDR2 SYDVKM. Here the CDR3 DNA reads TGTGCCAGCAAAACGGGAGGGTACAATGAGCAGTTCTTC. Protein sequence: CASKTGGYNEQFF.

V gene TRBV6-1 combines with J gene TRBJ2-7, with D hard to call. The CDR3 spans 12 residues. Trimming shortened V by 0 bases and J by 6 bases, and 6 bases separated the two germline ends. Germline V gene sequence: CDR1 MNHNS, CDR2 SASEGT. The CDR3 loop is CASSEAKGEQYF. The CDR3 coding sequence is TGTGCCAGCAGTGAAGCAAAGGGCGAGCAGTACTTC.

CDR3 sequence: CASSPPGQGSYEQYF. The CDR3 bases are TGTGCCAGCTCACCTCCGGGACAGGGTTCCTACGAGCAGTACTTC. The chain is built from TRBV18 and TRBJ2-7, with 9 bases identical to TRBD1. After removal of 3 bases from V and 1 base from J, the junction contained 4 bases not matched to a gene. The CDR3 extends over 15 amino acids. Germline-derived CDR1 and CDR2 are KGHSH and LQKENI.

V and J are TRBV11-2 and TRBJ2-7; 9 positions agree with TRBD1. The CDR3 runs 15 residues. Germline CDR1 SGHAT, CDR2 FQNNGV. Trimming cost V 0 bases and J 3 bases; bases outside gene matches: 3. CDR3 sequence reads: CASSLEGQGHYEQYF. The CDR3 bases are TGTGCCAGCAGCTTAGAGGGACAGGGACACTACGAGCAGTACTTC.

The chain is built from TRBV7-2 and TRBJ1-2, with D unclear. This CDR3 has 14 residues. The V end was cut by 1 base, the J end by 6 bases, with 12 bases between. Germline assignment: CDR1 SGHTA and CDR2 FQGNSA. CDR3 residues: CASSLGNTGDGYTF. DNA of the CDR3: TGTGCCAGCAGCTTAGGCAATACGGGAGATGGCTACACCTTC.

The V call is TRBV7-2, the J call TRBJ1-2; 7 positions agree with TRBD1. J lost 8 bases, V lost 5 bases, and 8 bases had no gene match. The CDR3 sequence is 13 residues long. CDR1 SGHTA and CDR2 FQGNSA come from the germline V gene. CDR3 bases: TGTGCCAGCAGCCCTGACAGGGCGAAGGGCTACACCTTC. It is translated as CASSPDRAKGYTF.

The chain uses TRBV6-5 and TRBJ2-7; 10 positions agree with TRBD1. In germline, CDR1 is MNHEY, CDR2 SVGAGI. The CDR3 contains 15 residues. V lost 6 bases to trimming and J lost 3 bases; unmatched junction nucleotides: 8. CDR3 protein: CASSAPGQGVYEQYF. The CDR3 DNA reads as TGTGCCAGCAGCGCACCAGGACAGGGGGTCTACGAGCAGTACTTC.

V gene TRBV19 combines with J gene TRBJ1-2, with no clear D. Germline CDR1 LNHDA, CDR2 SQIVND (reference sequence). V dropped 5 bases and J dropped 4 bases, with 17 bases sitting between them. This CDR3 has 15 amino acids. The CDR3 loop is CASSPTDQTSYGYTF. The CDR3 nucleotides read TGTGCCAGTAGTCCAACTGACCAGACAAGCTATGGCTACACCTTC.

This clone was observed a single time. The chain recombines TRBV5-1 with TRBJ2-7; TRBD2 might be the D (6 bases). V gave up 3 bases and J gave up 4 bases, with 14 bases separating them. Germline CDR1 and CDR2: SGHRS and YFSETQ. CDR3 length: 14 amino acids. The CDR3, as DNA: TGCGCCAGCAGCTGGGGACGGGACTTTTACGAGCAGTACTTC. This encodes CASSWGRDFYEQYF.

The chain carries TRBV6-5 and TRBJ2-3; D ambiguous. The V gene's germline CDR1 is MNHEY and CDR2 SVGAGI. Trimming removed 6 bases from V and 1 base from J, with 8 bases in between. The CDR3 extends over 13 amino acids. The DNA of the CDR3 is TGTGCCAGCAGACCTACAGGCACAGATACGCAGTATTTT. As protein: CASRPTGTDTQYF.

This clone was detected once. The rearrangement uses TRBV9 and TRBJ2-2, with D possibly matching TRBD1 (6 bases). In germline, CDR1 is SGDLS, CDR2 YYNGEE. The V end was cut by 6 bases, the J end by 0 bases, with 12 bases between. The CDR3 loop spans 15 amino acids. DNA of the CDR3: TGTGCCAGCACCCGGGACACTCCGAACACCGGGGAGCTGTTTTTT. It is translated as CASTRDTPNTGELFF.